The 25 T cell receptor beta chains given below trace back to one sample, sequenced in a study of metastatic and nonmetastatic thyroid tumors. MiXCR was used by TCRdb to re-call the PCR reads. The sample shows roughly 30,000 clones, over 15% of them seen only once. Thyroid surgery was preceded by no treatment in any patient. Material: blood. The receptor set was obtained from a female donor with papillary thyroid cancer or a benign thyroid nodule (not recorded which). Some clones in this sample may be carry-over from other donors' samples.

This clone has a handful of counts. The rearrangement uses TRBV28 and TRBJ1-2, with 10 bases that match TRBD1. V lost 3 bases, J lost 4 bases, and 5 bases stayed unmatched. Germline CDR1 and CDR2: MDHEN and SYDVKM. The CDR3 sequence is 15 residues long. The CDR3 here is CASSLYGQGVYGYTF. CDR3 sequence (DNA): TGTGCCAGCAGTTTGTACGGACAGGGGGTCTATGGCTACACCTTC.

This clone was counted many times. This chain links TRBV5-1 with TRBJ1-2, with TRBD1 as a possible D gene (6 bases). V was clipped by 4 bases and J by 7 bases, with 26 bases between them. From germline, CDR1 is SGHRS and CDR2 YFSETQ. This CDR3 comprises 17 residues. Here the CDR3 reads CASSHRLYQRGRGGYTF. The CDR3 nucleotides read TGCGCCAGCAGCCACCGCCTTTATCAGCGGGGGCGGGGTGGCTACACCTTC.

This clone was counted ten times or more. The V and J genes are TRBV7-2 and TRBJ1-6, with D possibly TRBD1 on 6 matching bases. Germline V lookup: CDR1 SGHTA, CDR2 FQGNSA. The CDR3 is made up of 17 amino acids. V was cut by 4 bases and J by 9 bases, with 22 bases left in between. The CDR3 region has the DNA TGTGCCAGCAGCTCTCAAAACTCGGGGGGCTATGGTTCACCCCTCCACTTT. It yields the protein CASSSQNSGGYGSPLHF.

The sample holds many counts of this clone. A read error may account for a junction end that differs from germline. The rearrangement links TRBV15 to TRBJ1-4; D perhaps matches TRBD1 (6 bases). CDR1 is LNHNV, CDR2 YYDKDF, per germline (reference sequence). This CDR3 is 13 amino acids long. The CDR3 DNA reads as TGTGCCACCAGCAGAGATCAGGGGCCGCCCCAGCTTTTT. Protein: CATSRDQGPPQLF.

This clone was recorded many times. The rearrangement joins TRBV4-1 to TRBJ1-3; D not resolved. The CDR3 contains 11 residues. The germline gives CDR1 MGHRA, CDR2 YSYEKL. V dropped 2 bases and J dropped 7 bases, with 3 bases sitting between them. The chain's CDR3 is CASSQTNTIYF. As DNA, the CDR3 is TGCGCCAGCAGCCAAACCAACACCATATATTTT.

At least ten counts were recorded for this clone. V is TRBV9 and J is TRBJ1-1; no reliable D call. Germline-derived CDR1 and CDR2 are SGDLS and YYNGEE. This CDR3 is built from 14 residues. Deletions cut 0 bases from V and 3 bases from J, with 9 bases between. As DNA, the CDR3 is TGTGCCAGCAGCGTAGATATGCGAGACACTGAAGCTTTCTTT. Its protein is CASSVDMRDTEAFF.

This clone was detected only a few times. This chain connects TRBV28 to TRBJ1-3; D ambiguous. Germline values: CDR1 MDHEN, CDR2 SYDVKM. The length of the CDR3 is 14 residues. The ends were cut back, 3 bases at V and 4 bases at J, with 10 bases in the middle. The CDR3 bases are TGTGCCAGCAGTTTTTGGGCATCCGGAAACACCATATATTTT. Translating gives CASSFWASGNTIYF.

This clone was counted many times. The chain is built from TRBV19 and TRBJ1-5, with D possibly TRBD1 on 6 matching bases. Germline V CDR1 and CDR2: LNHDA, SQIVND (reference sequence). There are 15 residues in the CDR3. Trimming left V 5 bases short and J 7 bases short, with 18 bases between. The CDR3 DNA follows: TGTGCCAGTAGTCGACAGGCCACCCAACGGCAGCCCCAGCATTTT. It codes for CASSRQATQRQPQHF. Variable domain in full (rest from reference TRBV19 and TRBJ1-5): DGGITQSPKYLFRKEGQNVTLSCEQNLNHDAMYWYRQDPGQGLRLIYYSQIVNDFQKGDIAEGYSVSREKKESFPLTVTSAQKNPTAFYLCASSRQATQRQPQHFGDGTRLSIL.

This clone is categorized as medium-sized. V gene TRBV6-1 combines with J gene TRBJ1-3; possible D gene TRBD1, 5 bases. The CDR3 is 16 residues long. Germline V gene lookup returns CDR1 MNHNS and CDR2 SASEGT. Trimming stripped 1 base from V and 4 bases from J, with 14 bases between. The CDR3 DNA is TGTGCCAGCAGTGAAGTTGCAGGGTCGAACGGAAACACCATATATTTT. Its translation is CASSEVAGSNGNTIYF.

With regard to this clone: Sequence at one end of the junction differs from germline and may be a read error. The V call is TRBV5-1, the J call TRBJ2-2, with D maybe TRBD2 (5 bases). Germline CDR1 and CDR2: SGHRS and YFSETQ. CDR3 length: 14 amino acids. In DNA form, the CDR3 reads TGCGCCAGCAGCTTGAAAGTGAACACCGGGGAGATGTTTTTT. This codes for CASSLKVNTGEMFF.

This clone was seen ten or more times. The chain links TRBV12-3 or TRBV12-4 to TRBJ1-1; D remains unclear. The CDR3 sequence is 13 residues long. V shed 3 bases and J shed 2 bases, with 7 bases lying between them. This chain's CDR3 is CASSLTRNTEAFF. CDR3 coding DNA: TGTGCCAGCAGTTTGACGAGAAACACTGAAGCTTTCTTT.

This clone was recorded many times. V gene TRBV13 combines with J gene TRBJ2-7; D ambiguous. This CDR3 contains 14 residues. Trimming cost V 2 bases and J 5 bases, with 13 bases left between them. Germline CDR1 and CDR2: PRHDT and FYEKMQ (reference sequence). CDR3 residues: CASSLWATRDEQYF. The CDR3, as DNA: TGTGCCAGCAGCTTATGGGCCACCCGGGACGAGCAGTACTTC.

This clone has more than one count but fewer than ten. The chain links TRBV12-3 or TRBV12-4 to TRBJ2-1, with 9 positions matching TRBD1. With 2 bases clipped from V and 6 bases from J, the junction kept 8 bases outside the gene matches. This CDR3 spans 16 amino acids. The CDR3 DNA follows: TGTGCCAGCAGTTTACGCCAAGGGACAGGGACCAATGAGCAGTTCTTC. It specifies CASSLRQGTGTNEQFF.

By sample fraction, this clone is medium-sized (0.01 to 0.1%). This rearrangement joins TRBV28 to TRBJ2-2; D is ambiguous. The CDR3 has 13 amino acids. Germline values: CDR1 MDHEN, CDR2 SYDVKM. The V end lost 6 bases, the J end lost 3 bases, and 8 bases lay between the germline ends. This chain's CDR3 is CASSQPYTGELFF. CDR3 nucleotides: TGTGCCAGCAGCCAGCCCTACACCGGGGAGCTGTTTTTT.

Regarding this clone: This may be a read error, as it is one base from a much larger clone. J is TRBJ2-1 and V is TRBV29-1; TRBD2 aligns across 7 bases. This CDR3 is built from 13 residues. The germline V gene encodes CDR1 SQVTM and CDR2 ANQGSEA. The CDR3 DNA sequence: TGCATCGCTAGAGCGGGATTCTACAATGAGCAGTTCTTC. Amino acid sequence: CIARAGFYNEQFF.

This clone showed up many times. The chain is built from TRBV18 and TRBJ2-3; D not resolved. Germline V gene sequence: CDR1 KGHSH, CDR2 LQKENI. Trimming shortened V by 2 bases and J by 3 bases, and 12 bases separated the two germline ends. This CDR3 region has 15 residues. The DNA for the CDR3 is TGTGCCAGCTCACCAGAACCGACGCGAACAGATACGCAGTATTTT. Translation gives CASSPEPTRTDTQYF.

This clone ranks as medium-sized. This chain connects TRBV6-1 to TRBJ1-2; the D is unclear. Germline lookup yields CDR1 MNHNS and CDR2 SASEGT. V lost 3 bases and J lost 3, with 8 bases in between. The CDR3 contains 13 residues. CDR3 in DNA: TGTGCCAGCAGTGAGGACGGGTACTATGGCTACACCTTC. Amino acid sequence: CASSEDGYYGYTF.

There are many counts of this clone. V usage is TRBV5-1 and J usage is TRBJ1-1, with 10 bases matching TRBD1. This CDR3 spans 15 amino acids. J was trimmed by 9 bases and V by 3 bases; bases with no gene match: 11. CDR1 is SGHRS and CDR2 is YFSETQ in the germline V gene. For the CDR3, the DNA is TGCGCCAGCAGCTCGGGACAGGGGACGTGGGATAAAGCTTTCTTT. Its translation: CASSSGQGTWDKAFF.

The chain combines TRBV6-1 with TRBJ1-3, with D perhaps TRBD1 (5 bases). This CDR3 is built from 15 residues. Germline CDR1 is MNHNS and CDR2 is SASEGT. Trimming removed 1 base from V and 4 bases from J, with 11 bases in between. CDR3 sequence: CASSEEEGHGNTIYF. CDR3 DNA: TGTGCCAGCAGTGAAGAGGAGGGGCACGGAAACACCATATATTTT.

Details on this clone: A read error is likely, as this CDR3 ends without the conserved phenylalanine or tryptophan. The CDR3 DNA reads TGTGCCAGCAGTCTTGGCATGGGCACAGATACGCAGTATCTT. This translates into CASSLGMGTDTQYL. The chain carries TRBV27 and TRBJ2-3; D is unclear. V was clipped by 5 bases and J by 1 base, with 10 bases between them. CDR1 and CDR2 (germline): MNHEY, SMNVEV (reference sequence). This CDR3 has 14 residues.

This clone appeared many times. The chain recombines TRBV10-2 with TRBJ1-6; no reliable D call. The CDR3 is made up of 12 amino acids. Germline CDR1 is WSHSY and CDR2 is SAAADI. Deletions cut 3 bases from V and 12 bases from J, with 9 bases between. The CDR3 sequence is CASSEPEGPLHF. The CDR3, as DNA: TGCGCCAGCAGTGAACCCGAAGGACCCCTCCACTTT.

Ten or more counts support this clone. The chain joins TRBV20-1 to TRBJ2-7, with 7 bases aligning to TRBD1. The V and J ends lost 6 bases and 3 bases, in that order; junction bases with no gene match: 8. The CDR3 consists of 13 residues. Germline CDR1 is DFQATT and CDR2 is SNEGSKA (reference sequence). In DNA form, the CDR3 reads TGCAGTGCCCCCCCTGCAGGGGGCTACGAGCAGTACTTC. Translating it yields CSAPPAGGYEQYF.

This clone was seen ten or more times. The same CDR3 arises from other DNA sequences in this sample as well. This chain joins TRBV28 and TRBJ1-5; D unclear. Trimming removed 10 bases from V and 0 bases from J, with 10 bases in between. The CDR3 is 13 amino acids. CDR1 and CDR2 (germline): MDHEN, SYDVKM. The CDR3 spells CATCRDSNQPQHF. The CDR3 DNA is TGTGCCACGTGTAGGGATAGCAATCAGCCCCAGCATTTT.

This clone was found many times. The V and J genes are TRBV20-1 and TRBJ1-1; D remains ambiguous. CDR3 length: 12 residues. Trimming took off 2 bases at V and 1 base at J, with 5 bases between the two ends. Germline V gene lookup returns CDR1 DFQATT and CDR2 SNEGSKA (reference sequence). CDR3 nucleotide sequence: TGCAGTGCTAGAACTACGAACACTGAAGCTTTCTTT. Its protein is CSARTTNTEAFF.

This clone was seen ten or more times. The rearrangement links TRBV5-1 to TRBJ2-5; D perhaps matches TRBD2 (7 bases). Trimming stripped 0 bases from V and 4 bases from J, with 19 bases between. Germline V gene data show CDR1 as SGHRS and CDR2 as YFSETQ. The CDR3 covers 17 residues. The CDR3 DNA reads TGCGCCAGCAGCTTGGAATCGGATCTGCGGGGGCGAGAGACCCAGTACTTC. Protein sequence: CASSLESDLRGRETQYF.